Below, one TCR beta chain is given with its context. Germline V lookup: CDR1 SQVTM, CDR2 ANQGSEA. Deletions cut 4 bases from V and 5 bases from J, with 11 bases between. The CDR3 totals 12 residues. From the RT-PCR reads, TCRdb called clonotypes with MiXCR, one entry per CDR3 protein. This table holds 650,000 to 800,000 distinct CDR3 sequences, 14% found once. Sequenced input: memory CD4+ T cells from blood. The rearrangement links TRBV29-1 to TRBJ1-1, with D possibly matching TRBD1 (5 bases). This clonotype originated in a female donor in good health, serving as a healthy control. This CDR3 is CSVVDGGTEAFF. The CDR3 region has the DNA TGCAGCGTTGTTGATGGGGGGACTGAAGCTTTCTTT.